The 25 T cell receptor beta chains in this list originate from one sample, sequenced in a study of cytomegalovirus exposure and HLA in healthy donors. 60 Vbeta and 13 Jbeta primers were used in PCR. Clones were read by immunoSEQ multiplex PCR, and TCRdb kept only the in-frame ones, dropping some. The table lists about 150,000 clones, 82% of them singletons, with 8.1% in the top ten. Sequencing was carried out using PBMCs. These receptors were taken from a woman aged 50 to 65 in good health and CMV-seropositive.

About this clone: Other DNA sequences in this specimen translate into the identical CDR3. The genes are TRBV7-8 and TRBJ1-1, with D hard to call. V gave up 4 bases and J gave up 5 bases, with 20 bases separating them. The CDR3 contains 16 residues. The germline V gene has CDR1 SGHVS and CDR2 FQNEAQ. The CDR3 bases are TGTGCCAGCAGCTCCCCCGCCAATACGTGGGCAACTGAAGCTTTCTTT. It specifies CASSSPANTWATEAFF.

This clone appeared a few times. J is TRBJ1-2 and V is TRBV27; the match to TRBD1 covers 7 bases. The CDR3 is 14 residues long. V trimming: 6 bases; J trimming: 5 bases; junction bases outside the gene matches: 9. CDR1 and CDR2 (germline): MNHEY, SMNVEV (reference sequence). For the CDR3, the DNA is TGTGCCAGCAGGGGGGACAGAGCAGATTATGGCTACACCTTC. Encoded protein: CASRGDRADYGYTF.

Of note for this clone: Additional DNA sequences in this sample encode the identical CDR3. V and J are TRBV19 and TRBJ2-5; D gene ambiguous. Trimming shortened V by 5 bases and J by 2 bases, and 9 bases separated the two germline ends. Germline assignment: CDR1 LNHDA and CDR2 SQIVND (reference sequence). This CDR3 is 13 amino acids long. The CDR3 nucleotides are TGTGCCAGTAGTCGCGACTCGCAAGAGACCCAGTACTTC. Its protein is CASSRDSQETQYF.

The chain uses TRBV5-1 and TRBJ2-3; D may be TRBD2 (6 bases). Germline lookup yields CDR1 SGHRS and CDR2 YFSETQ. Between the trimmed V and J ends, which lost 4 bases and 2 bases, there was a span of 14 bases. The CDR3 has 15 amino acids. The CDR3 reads CASSPLWGVTDTQYF. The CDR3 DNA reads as TGCGCCAGCAGCCCCCTTTGGGGGGTCACAGATACGCAGTATTTT.

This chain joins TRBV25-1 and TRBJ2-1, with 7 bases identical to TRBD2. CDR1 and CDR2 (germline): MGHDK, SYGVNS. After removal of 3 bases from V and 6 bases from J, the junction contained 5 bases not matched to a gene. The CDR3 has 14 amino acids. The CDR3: CASSDLGGSNEQFF. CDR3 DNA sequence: TGTGCCAGCAGTGACTTGGGAGGGTCCAATGAGCAGTTCTTC. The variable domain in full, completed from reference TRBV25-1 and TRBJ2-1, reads EADIYQTPRYLVIGTGKKITLECSQTMGHDKMYWYQQDPGMELHLIHYSYGVNSTEKGDLSSESTVSRIRTEHFPLTLESARPSHTSQYLCASSDLGGSNEQFFGPGTRLTVL.

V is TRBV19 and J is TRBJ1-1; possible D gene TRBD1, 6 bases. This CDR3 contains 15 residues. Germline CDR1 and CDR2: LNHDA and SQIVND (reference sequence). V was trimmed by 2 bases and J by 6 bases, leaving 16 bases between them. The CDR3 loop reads CASSISGGGQAEAFF. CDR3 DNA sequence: TGTGCCAGTAGTATATCGGGAGGGGGGCAGGCTGAAGCTTTCTTT.

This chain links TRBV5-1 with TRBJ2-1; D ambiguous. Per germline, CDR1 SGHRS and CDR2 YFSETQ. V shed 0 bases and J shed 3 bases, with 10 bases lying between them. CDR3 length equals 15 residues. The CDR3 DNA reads TGCGCCAGCAGCTTGGACGGGTTCGTCTACAATGAGCAGTTCTTC. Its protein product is CASSLDGFVYNEQFF.

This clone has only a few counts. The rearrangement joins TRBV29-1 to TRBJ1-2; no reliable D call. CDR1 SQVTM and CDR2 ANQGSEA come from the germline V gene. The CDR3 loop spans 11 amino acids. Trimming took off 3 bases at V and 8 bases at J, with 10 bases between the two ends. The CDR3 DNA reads TGCAGCGTTGACGCCAGGAGGGGCTACACCTTC. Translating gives CSVDARRGYTF.

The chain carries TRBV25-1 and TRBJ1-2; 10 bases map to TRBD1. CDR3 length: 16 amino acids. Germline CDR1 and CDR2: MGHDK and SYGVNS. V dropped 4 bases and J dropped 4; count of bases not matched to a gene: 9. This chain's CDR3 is CASSVGGQGILYGYTF. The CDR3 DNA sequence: TGTGCCAGCAGTGTTGGGGGACAGGGGATTCTCTATGGCTACACCTTC.

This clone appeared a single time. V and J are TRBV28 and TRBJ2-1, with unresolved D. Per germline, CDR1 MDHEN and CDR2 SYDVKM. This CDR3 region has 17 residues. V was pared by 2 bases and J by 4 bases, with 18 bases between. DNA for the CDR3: TGTGCCAGCAGTTTACCTCTGAGCGTCGGTCAATACAATGAGCAGTTCTTC. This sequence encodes CASSLPLSVGQYNEQFF.

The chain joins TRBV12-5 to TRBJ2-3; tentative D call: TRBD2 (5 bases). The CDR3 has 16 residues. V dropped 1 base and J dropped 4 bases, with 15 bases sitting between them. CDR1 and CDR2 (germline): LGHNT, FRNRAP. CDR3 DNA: TGTGCTAGTGGTTTGGGGCTCAGAGGGTCCGCAGATACGCAGTATTTT. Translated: CASGLGLRGSADTQYF.

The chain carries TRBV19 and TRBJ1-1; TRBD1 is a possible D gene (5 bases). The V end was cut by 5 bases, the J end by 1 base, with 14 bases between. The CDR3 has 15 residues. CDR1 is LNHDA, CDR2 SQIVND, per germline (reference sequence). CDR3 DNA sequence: TGTGCCAGTAGTGATTTTAGTACAGGGAACACTGAAGCTTTCTTT. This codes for CASSDFSTGNTEAFF.

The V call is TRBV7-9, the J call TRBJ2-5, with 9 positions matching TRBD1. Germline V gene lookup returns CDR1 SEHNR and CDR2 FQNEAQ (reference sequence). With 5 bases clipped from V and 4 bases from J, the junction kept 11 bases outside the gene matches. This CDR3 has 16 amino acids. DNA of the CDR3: TGTGCCAGCAGCGTGGGGACAGGGACCTCGTCAGAGACCCAGTACTTC. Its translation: CASSVGTGTSSETQYF. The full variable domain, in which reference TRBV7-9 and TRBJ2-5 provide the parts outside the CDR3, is DTGVSQNPRHKITKRGQNVTFRCDPISEHNRLYWYRQTLGQGPEFLTYFQNEAQLEKSRLLSDRFSAERPKGSFSTLEIQRTEQGDSAMYLCASSVGTGTSSETQYFGPGTRLLVL.

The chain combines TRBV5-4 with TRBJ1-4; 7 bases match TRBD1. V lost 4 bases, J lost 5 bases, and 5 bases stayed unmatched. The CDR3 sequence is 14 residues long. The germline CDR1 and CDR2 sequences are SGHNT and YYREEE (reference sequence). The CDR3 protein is CASSRQGLNEKLFF. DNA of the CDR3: TGTGCCAGCAGCCGACAGGGTTTAAATGAAAAACTGTTTTTT.

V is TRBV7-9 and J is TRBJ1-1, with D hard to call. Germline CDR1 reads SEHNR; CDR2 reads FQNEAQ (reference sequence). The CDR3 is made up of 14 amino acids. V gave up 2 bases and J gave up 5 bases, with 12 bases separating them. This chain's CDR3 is CASSLPRGGTEAFF. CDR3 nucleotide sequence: TGTGCCAGCAGCTTACCGCGGGGAGGGACTGAAGCTTTCTTT.

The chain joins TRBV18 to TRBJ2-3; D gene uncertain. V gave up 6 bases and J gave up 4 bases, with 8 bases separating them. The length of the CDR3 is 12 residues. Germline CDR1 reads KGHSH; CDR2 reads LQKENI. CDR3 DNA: TGTGCCAGCTCTCCCAGTTCAGATACGCAGTATTTT. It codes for CASSPSSDTQYF. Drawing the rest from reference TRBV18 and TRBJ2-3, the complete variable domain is NAGVMQNPRHLVRRRGQEARLRCSPMKGHSHVYWYRQLPEEGLKFMVYLQKENIIDESGMPKERFSAEFPKEGPSILRIQQVVRGDSAAYFCASSPSSDTQYFGPGTRLTVL.

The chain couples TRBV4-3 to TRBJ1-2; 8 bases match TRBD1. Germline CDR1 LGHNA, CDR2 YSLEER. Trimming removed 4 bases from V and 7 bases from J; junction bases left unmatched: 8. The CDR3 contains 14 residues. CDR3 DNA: TGCGCCAGCAGCCCTACGCCCCAGGGGGCTGGCTACACCTTC. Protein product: CASSPTPQGAGYTF.

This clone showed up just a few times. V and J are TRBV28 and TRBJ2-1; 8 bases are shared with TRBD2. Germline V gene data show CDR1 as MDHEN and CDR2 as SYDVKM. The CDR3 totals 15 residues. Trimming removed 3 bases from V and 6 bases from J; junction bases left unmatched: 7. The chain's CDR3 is CASSLLLAAPNEQFF. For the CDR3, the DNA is TGTGCCAGCAGTTTGTTACTAGCGGCTCCCAATGAGCAGTTCTTC. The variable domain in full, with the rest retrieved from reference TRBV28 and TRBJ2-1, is DVKVTQSSRYLVKRTGEKVFLECVQDMDHENMFWYRQDPGLGLRLIYFSYDVKMKEKGDIPEGYSVSREKKERFSLILESASTNQTSMYLCASSLLLAAPNEQFFGPGTRLTVL.

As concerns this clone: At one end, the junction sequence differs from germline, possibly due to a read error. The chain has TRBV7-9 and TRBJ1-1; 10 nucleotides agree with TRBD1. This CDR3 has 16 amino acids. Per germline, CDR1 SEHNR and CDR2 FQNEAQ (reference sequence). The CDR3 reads CSSSLALGQGSTEAFF. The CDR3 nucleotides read TGTTCCAGCAGCTTAGCTCTGGGACAGGGGAGCACTGAAGCTTTCTTT.

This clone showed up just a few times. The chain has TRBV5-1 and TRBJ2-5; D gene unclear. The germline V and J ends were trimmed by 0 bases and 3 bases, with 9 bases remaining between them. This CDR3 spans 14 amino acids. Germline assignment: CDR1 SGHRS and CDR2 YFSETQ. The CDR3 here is CASSLENFKETQYF. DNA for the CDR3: TGCGCCAGCAGCTTGGAAAACTTCAAAGAGACCCAGTACTTC.

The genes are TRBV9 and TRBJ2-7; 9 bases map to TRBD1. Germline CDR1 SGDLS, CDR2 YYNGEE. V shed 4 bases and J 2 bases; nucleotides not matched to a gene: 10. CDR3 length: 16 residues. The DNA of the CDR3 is TGTGCCAGCAGCCCCCGGCCGGGACAGGGCACCTACGAGCAGTACTTC. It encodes CASSPRPGQGTYEQYF.

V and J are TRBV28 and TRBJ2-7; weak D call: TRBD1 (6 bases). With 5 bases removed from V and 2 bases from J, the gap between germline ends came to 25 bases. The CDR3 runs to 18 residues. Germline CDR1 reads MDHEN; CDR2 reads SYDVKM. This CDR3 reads CASSLPIPSGTNTYEQYF. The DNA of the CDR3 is TGTGCCAGCAGTCTCCCAATTCCCTCCGGGACAAATACCTACGAGCAGTACTTC.

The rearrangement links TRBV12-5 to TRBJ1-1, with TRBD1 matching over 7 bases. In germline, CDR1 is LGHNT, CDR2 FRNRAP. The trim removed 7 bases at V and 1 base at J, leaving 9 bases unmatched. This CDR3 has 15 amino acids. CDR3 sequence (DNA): TGTGCTAGTGCCCTACAGGGGCCGGGGAACACTGAAGCTTTCTTT. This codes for CASALQGPGNTEAFF.

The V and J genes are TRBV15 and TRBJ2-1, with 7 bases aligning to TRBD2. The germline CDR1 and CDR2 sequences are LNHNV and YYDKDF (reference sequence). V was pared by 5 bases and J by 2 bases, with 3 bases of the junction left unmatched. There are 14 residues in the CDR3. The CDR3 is CATSWGRAYNEQFF. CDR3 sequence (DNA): TGTGCCACCAGCTGGGGGAGGGCCTACAATGAGCAGTTCTTC.

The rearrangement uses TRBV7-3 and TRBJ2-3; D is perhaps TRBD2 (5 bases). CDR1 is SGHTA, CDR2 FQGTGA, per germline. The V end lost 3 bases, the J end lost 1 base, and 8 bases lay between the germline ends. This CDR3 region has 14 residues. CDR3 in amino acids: CASSFGLGTDTQYF. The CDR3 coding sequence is TGTGCCAGCAGCTTCGGACTTGGCACAGATACGCAGTATTTT.